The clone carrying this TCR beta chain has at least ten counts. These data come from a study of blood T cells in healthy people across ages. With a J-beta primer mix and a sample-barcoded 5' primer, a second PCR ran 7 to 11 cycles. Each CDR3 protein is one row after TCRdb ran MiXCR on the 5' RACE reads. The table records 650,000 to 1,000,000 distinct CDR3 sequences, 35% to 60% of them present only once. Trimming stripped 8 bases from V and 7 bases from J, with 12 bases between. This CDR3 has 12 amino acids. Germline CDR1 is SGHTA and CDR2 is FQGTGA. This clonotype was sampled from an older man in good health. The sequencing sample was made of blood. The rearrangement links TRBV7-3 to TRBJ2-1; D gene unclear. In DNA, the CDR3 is TGTGCCAGCGGCATAGATGATAATGAGCAGTTCTTC. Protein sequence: CASGIDDNEQFF. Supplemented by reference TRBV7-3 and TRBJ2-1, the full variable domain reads GAGVSQTPSNKVTEKGKYVELRCDPISGHTALYWYRQSLGQGPEFLIYFQGTGAADDSGLPNDRFFAVRPEGSVSTLKIQRTERGDSAVYLCASGIDDNEQFFGPGTRLTVL.